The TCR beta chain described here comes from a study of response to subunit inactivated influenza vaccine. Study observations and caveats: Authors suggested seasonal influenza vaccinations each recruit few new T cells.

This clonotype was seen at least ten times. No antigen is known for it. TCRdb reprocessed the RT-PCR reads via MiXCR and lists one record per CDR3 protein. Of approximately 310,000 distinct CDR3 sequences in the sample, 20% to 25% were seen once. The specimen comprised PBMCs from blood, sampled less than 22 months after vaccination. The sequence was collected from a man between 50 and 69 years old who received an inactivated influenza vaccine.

The CDR3 coding sequence is TGCAGTGTCACGGGACTGGCGGTGGCGACTGAAGCTTTCTTT. Its translation: CSVTGLAVATEAFF. The chain links TRBV20-1 to TRBJ1-1; possible D gene TRBD1, 5 bases. The V gene's germline CDR1 is DFQATT and CDR2 SNEGSKA (reference sequence). CDR3 length equals 14 residues. Deletions cut 7 bases from V and 5 bases from J, with 20 bases between.